Given below is one T cell receptor (beta chain) in context. The entry originates in a study of response to subunit inactivated influenza vaccine. One entry per CDR3 protein, called by TCRdb with MiXCR from the RT-PCR reads. The repertoire includes almost 600,000 distinct CDR3 sequences, around 15% of them detected once, and around 10% sits in the top ten. The clonotype comes from a man aged 45-65 years who received an inactivated influenza vaccine. The sequences come from PBMCs from blood, collected less than 13 days after vaccination.

The CDR3 DNA follows: TGCGCCAGCCGGGACAGCGGGAATGAAAAACTGTTTTTT. Amino acids: CASRDSGNEKLFF. The chain employs TRBV5-1 and TRBJ1-4; 7 bases agree with TRBD1. There are 13 residues in the CDR3. Germline V lookup: CDR1 SGHRS, CDR2 YFSETQ. With 7 bases clipped from V and 5 bases from J, the junction kept 5 bases outside the gene matches.